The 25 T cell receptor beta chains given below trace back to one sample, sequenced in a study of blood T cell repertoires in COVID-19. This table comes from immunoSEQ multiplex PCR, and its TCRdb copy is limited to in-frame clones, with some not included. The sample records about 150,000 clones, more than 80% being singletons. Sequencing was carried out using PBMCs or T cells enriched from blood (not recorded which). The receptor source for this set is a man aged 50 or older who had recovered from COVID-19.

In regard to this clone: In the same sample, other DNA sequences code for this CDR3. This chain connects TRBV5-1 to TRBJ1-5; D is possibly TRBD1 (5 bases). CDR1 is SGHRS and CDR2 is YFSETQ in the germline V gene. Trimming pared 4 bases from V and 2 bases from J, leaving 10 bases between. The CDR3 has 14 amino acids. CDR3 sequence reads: CASSPGGGNQPQHF. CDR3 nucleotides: TGCGCCAGCAGCCCCGGAGGGGGCAATCAGCCCCAGCATTTT.

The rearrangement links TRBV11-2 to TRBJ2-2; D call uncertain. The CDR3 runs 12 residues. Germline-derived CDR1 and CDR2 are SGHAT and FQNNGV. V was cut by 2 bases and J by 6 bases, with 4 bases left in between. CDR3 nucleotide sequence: TGTGCCAGCAGCTTACTCCCCGGGGAGCTGTTTTTT. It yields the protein CASSLLPGELFF.

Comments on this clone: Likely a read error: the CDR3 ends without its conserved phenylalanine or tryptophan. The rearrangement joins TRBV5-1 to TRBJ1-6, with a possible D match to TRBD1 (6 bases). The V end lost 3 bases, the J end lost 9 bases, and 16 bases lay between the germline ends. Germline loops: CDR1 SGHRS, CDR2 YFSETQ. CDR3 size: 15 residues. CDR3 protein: CASSWTEAPVSPLHL. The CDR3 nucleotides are TGCGCCAGCAGCTGGACAGAGGCGCCCGTTTCACCCCTCCACCTT.

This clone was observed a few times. CDR3: CASSLRQGVARPAFF. The CDR3 DNA reads as TGTGCCAGCAGCTTGCGACAGGGGGTAGCAAGGCCAGCTTTCTTT. The chain has TRBV5-6 and TRBJ1-1, with 9 nucleotides matching TRBD1. V gave up 1 base and J gave up 10 bases; unmatched junction bases: 11. Per the germline V gene, CDR1 is SGHDT and CDR2 is YYEEEE. CDR3 size: 15 residues.

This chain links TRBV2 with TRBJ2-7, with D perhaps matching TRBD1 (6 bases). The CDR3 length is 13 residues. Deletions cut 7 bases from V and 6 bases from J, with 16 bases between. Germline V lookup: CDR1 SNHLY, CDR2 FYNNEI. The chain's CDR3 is CASTLVGAGEQYF. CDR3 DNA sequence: TGTGCCAGCACCTTAGTGGGGGCTGGCGAGCAGTACTTC.

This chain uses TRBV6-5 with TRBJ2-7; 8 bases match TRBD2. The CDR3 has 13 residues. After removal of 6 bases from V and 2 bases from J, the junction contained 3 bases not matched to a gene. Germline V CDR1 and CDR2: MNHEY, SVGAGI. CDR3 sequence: CASRQRGTYEQYV. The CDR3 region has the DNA TGTGCCAGCAGACAGCGGGGGACCTACGAGCAGTACGTC.

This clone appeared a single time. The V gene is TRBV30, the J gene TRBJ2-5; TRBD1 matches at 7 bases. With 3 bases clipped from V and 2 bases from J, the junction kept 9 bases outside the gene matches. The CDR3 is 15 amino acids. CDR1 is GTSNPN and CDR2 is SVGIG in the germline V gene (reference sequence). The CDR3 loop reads CAWSGSTGEQETQYF. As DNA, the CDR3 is TGTGCCTGGAGCGGATCCACAGGGGAACAAGAGACCCAGTACTTC. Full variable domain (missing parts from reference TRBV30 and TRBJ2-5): SQTIHQWPATLVQPVGSPLSLECTVEGTSNPNLYWYRQAAGRGLQLLFYSVGIGQISSEVPQNLSASRPQDRQFILSSKKLLLSDSGFYLCAWSGSTGEQETQYFGPGTRLLVL.

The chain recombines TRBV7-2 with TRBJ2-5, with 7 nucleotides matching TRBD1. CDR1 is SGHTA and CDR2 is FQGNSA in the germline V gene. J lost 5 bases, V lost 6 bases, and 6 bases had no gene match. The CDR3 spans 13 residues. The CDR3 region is CASRSGGSETQYF. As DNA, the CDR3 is TGTGCCAGCAGATCAGGGGGTTCTGAGACCCAGTACTTC.

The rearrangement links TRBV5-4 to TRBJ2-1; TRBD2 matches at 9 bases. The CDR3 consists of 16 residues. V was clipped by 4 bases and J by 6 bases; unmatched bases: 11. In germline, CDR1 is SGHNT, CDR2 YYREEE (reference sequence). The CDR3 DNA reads TGTGCCAGCAGCGCGCCCCCCGCGGGAGGGTCCAATGAGCAGTTCTTC. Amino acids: CASSAPPAGGSNEQFF.

CDR3 sequence: CASSQRTGNEQYF. The CDR3 DNA reads as TGTGCCAGCAGCCAACGGACAGGTAACGAGCAGTACTTC. The chain links TRBV7-9 to TRBJ2-7; 7 nucleotides agree with TRBD1. This CDR3 has 13 amino acids. Germline CDR1 reads SEHNR; CDR2 reads FQNEAQ (reference sequence). With 5 bases clipped from V and 5 bases from J, the junction kept 6 bases outside the gene matches.

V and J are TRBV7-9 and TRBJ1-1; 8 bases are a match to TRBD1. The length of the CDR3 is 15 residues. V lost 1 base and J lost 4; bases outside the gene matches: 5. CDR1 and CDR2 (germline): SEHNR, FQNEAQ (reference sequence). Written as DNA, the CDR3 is TGTGCCAGCAGCTTAGTAGGACAGGGAGTCACTGAAGCTTTCTTT. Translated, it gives CASSLVGQGVTEAFF. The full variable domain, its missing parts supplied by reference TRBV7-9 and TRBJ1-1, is DTGVSQNPRHKITKRGQNVTFRCDPISEHNRLYWYRQTLGQGPEFLTYFQNEAQLEKSRLLSDRFSAERPKGSFSTLEIQRTEQGDSAMYLCASSLVGQGVTEAFFGQGTRLTVV.

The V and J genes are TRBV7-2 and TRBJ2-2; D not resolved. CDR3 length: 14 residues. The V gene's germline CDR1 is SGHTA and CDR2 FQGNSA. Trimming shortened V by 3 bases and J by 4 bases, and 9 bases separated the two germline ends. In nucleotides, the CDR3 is TGTGCCAGCAGCTTTACGACGGGCACCGGGGAGCTGTTTTTT. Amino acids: CASSFTTGTGELFF.

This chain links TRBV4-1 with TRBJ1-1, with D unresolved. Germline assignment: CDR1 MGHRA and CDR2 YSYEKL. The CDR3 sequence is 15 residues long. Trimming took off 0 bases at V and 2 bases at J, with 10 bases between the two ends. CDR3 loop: CASSQDPGLNTEAFF. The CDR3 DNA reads TGCGCCAGCAGCCAAGACCCAGGACTCAACACTGAAGCTTTCTTT.

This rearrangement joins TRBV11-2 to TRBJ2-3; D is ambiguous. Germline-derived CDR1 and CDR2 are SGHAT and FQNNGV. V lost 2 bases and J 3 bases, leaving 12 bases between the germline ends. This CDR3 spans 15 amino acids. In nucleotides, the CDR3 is TGTGCCAGCAGCTTATGGGCCGTGCAGACAGATACGCAGTATTTT. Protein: CASSLWAVQTDTQYF.

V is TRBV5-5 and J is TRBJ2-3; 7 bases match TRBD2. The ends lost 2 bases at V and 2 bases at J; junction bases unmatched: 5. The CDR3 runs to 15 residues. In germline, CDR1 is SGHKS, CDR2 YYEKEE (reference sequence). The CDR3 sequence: CASSFPSGTTDTQYF. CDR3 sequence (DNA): TGTGCCAGCAGCTTTCCTAGCGGTACCACAGATACGCAGTATTTT.

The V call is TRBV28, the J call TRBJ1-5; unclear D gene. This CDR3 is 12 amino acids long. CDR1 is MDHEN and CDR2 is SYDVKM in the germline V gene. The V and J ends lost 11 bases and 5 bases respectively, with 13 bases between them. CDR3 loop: CAARVSDQPQHF. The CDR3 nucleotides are TGTGCCGCGAGGGTTTCCGATCAGCCCCAGCATTTT. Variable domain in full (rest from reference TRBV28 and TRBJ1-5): DVKVTQSSRYLVKRTGEKVFLECVQDMDHENMFWYRQDPGLGLRLIYFSYDVKMKEKGDIPEGYSVSREKKERFSLILESASTNQTSMYLCAARVSDQPQHFGDGTRLSIL.

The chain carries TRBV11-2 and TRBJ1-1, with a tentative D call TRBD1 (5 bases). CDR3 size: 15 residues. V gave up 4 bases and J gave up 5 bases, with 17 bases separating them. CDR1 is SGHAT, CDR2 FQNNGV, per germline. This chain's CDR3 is CASSSPLAGGTEAFF. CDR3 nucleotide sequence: TGTGCCAGCAGCTCCCCCCTCGCGGGGGGAACTGAAGCTTTCTTT.

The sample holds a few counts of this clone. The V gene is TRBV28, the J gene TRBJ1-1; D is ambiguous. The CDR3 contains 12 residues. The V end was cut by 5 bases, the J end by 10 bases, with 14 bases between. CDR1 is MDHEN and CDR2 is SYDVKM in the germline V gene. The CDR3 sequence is CASSPNSRGAFF. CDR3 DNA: TGTGCCAGCAGTCCTAATAGTCGGGGAGCTTTCTTT.

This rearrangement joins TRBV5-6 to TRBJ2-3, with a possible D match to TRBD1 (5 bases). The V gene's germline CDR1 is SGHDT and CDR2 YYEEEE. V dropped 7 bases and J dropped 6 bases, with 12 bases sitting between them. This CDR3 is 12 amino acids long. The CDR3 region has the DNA TGTGCCAGCTCCTTGGCAGGGGATACGCAGTATTTT. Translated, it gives CASSLAGDTQYF.

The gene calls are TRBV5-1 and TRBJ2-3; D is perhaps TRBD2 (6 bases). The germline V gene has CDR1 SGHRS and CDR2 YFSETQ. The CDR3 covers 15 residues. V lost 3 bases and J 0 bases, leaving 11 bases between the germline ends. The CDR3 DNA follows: TGCGCCAGCAGCTATAGCGGAGATAGCACAGATACGCAGTATTTT. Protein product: CASSYSGDSTDTQYF. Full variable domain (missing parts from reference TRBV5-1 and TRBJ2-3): KAGVTQTPRYLIKTRGQQVTLSCSPISGHRSVSWYQQTPGQGLQFLFEYFSETQRNKGNFPGRFSGRQFSNSRSEMNVSTLELGDSALYLCASSYSGDSTDTQYFGPGTRLTVL.

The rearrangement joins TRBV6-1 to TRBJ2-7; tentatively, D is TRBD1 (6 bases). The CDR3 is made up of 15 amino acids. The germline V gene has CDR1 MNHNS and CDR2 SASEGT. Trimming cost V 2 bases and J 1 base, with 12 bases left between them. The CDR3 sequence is CASSEPGQLSYEQYV. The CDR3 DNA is TGTGCCAGCAGTGAACCAGGACAGTTATCCTACGAGCAGTACGTC.

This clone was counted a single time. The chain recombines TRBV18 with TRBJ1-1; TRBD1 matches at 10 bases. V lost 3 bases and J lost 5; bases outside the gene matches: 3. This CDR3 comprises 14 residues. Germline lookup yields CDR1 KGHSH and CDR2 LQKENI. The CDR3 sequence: CASSPGTGVTEAFF. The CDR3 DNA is TGTGCCAGCTCACCGGGGACAGGGGTAACTGAAGCTTTCTTT.

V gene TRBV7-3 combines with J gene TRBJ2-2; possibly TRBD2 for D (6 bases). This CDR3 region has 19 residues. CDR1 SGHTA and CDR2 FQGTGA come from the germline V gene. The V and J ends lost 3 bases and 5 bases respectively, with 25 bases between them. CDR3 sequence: CASSLAVSAGLPGTGELFF. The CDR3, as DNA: TGTGCCAGCAGCTTGGCCGTATCCGCGGGACTTCCTGGTACCGGGGAGCTGTTTTTT.

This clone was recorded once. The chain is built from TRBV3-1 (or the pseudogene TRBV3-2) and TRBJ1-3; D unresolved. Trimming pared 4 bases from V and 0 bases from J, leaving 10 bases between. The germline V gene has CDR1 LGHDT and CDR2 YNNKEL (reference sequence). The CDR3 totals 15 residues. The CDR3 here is CASSPQRSSGNTIYF. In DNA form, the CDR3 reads TGTGCCAGCAGCCCGCAACGGTCCTCTGGAAACACCATATATTTT.

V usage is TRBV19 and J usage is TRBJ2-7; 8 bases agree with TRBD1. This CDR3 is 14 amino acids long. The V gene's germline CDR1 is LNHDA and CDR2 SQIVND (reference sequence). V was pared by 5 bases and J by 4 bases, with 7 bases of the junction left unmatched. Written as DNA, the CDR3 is TGTGCCAGTAGTGACCCGACAGGGGCATACGAGCAGTACGTC. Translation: CASSDPTGAYEQYV.